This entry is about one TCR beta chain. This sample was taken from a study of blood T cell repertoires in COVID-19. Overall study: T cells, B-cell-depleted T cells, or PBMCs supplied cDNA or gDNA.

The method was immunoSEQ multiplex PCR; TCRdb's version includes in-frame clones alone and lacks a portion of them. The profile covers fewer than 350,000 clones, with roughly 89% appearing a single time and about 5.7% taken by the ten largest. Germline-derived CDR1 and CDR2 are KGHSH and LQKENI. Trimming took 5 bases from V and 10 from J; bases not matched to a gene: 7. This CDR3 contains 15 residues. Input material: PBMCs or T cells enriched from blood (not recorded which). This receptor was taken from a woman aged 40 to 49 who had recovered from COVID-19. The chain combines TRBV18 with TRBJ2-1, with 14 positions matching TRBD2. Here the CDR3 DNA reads TGTGCCAGCTCATCCGGGACTAGCGGGAGTTTGGAGCAGTTCTTC. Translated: CASSSGTSGSLEQFF.